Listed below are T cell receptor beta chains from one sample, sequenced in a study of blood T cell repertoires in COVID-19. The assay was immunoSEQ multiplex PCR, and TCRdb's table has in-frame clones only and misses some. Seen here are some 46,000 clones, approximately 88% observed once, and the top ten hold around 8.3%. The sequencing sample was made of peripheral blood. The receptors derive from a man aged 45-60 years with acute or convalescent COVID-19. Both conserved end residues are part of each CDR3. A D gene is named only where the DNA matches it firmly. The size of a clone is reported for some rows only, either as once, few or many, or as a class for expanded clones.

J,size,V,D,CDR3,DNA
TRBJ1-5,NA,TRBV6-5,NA,CASSSKRNQPQHF,TGTGCCAGCAGTTCGAAGCGGAATCAGCCCCAGCATTTT
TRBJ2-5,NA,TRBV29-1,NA,CSVEVRGSRETQYF,TGCAGCGTTGAAGTCAGGGGTAGTCGGGAGACCCAGTACTTC
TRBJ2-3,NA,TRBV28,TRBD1,CASSLHGTGGFQAADTQYF,TGTGCCAGCAGTTTACATGGGACAGGGGGATTCCAAGCGGCAGATACGCAGTATTTT
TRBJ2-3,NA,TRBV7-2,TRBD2,CASSSRRLAGPNTQYF,TGTGCCAGCAGTTCGAGGAGACTAGCGGGCCCCAATACGCAGTATTTT
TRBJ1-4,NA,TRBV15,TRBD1,CATSRAGTANEKLFF,TGTGCCACCAGCAGAGCCGGGACAGCTAATGAAAAACTGTTTTTT
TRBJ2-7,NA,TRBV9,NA,CASSKTTDAPREQYF,TGTGCCAGCAGCAAAACGACAGATGCGCCCAGGGAGCAGTACTTC
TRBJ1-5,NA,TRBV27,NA,CASGYYNQPQHF,TGTGCCAGCGGGTACTACAATCAGCCCCAGCATTTT
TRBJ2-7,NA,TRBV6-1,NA,CASSDSPGAYEQYF,TGTGCCAGCAGTGATTCTCCCGGGGCCTACGAGCAGTACTTC
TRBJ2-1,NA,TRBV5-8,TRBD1,CASSGKWGQGNNEQFF,TGTGCCAGCAGCGGGAAATGGGGACAGGGGAACAATGAGCAGTTCTTC
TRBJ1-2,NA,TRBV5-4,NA,CASSRTGWDGYTF,TGTGCCAGCAGCCGTACAGGGTGGGATGGCTACACCTTC
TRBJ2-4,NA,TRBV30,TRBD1,CAWAQGAAKNIQYF,TGTGCCTGGGCACAGGGGGCGGCCAAAAACATTCAGTACTTC
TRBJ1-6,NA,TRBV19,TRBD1,CASSMDPGTGGSPLHF,TGTGCCAGTAGTATGGACCCCGGGACAGGGGGTTCACCCCTCCACTTT
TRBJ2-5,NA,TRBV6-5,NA,CASSYSARSGETQYF,TGTGCCAGCAGTTACTCGGCGCGATCGGGGGAGACCCAGTACTTC
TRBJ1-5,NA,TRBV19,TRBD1,CASTHGTGNQPQHF,TGTGCCAGTACCCATGGGACAGGCAATCAGCCCCAGCATTTT
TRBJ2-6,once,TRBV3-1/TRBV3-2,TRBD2,CASSPAGGAPGANVLTF,TGTGCCAGCAGTCCGGCGGGGGGGGCCCCCGGGGCCAACGTCCTGACTTTC
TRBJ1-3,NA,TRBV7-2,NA,CASSLDTSRNTIYF,TGTGCCAGCAGCTTAGACACATCCAGGAACACCATATATTTT
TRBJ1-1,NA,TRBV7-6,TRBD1,CASRSQGTGTPGGAFF,TGTGCCAGCAGGAGTCAGGGGACAGGGACCCCGGGAGGAGCTTTCTTT
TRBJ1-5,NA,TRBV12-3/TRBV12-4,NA,CASTTGNRGPQHF,TGTGCCAGCACCACAGGGAATAGGGGGCCCCAGCATTTT
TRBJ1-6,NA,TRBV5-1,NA,CASRPGEGGSPLHF,TGCGCCAGCAGACCGGGGGAAGGAGGTTCACCCCTCCACTTT
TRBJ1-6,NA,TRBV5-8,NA,CASSLARNSPLHF,TGTGCCAGCAGCTTGGCGCGTAATTCACCCCTCCACTTT
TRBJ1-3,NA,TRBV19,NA,CASSIPGLGNTIYF,TGTGCCAGTAGTATCCCAGGGCTTGGAAACACCATATATTTT
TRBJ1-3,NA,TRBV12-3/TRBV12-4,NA,CATGVYSGNTIYF,TGTGCCACCGGAGTCTACTCTGGAAACACCATATATTTT
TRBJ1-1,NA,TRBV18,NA,CASSLQGRDTEAFF,TGTGCCAGCTCCTTGCAGGGGCGCGACACTGAAGCTTTCTTT
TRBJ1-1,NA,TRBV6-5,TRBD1,CASSPTTGGDVAFF,TGTGCCAGCAGTCCGACGACAGGGGGGGACGTAGCTTTCTTT
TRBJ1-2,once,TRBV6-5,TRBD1,CASSYGQGAGYTF,TGTGCCAGCAGTTACGGACAGGGGGCTGGCTACACCTTC
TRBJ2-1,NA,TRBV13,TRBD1,CASSTQGGNEQFF,TGTGCCAGCAGCACACAGGGGGGAAATGAGCAGTTCTTC
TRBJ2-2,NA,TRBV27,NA,CASSSWPGELFF,TGTGCCAGCAGCTCATGGCCCGGGGAGCTGTTTTTT
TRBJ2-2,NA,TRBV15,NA,CATSRPTSVTGELFF,TGTGCCACCAGCAGGCCGACTAGTGTCACCGGGGAGCTGTTTTTT
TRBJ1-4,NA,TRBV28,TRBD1,CASSLVQGGNEKLFF,TGTGCCAGCAGTTTGGTACAGGGGGGGAATGAAAAACTGTTTTTT
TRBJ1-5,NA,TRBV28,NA,CASSFGGFGQPQHF,TGTGCCAGCAGTTTCGGGGGGTTTGGTCAGCCCCAGCATTTT
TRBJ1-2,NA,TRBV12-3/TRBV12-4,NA,CASSFRGYGYTF,TGTGCCAGCAGTTTCCGAGGCTATGGCTACACCTTC
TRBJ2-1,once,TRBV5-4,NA,CASSFDSPYNEQFF,TGTGCCAGCAGCTTCGACAGCCCGTACAATGAGCAGTTCTTC
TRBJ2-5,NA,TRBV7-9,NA,CASSSLGEGAETQYF,TGTGCCAGCAGCTCCCTCGGAGAGGGAGCAGAGACCCAGTACTTC
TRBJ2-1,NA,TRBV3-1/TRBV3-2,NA,CASSQSGYNEQFF,TGTGCCAGCAGCCAGAGCGGATACAATGAGCAGTTCTTC
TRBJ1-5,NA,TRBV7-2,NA,CASSLQWGPTQPQHF,TGTGCCAGCAGCTTACAGTGGGGGCCCACTCAGCCCCAGCATTTT
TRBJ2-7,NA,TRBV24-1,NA,CATSDPGDEQYF,TGTGCCACCAGTGACCCCGGGGACGAGCAGTACTTC
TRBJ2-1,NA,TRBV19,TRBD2,CASSIGLLAGSPHNEQFF,TGTGCCAGTAGTATCGGATTACTAGCGGGCTCCCCCCACAATGAGCAGTTCTTC
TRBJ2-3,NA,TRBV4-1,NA,CASSQGASPTDTQYF,TGCGCCAGCAGCCAAGGGGCTAGCCCCACAGATACGCAGTATTTT
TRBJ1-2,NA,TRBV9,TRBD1,CASSVGAQGVNYGYTF,TGTGCCAGCAGCGTAGGGGCACAGGGGGTCAACTATGGCTACACCTTC
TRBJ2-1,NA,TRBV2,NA,CASSAGVNEQFF,TGTGCCAGCAGTGCAGGGGTGAATGAGCAGTTCTTC
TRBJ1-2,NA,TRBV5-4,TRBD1,CASSLPEGGTKREHGYTF,TGTGCCAGCAGCTTGCCGGAAGGGGGCACGAAGAGAGAGCATGGCTACACCTTC
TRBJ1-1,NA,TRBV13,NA,CASSLVSGRGMNTEAFF,TGTGCCAGCAGCTTAGTGTCCGGACGAGGGATGAACACTGAAGCTTTCTTT
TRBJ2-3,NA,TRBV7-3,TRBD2,CASSLSGGADTQYF,TGTGCCAGCAGCTTATCTGGGGGGGCAGATACGCAGTATTTT
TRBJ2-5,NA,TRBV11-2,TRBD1,CAIGGQGPETQYF,TGTGCCATCGGCGGACAGGGCCCGGAGACCCAGTACTTC